These 26 T cell receptor beta chains were sequenced from one sample in a study of identical twins. TCRdb called the 5' RACE reads again in MiXCR, with one record for every CDR3 protein. The profile covers roughly 260,000 distinct CDR3 sequences, with approximately 7.8% appearing a single time and approximately 5.4% taken by the ten largest. The sample also formed part of further work on yellow fever vaccine responses in identical twins.

Sequencing was performed on CD8+ T cells sorted from blood. These receptor sequences come from a woman between 18 and 30 years old in good health.

This chain connects TRBV13 to TRBJ2-7; the match to TRBD1 covers 8 bases. CDR3 length: 14 amino acids. V was clipped by 6 bases and J by 3 bases; unmatched bases: 7. The germline gives CDR1 PRHDT, CDR2 FYEKMQ (reference sequence). The CDR3, as DNA: TGTGCCAGCAGAATCGGACAGGGAGACTACGAGCAGTACTTC. This sequence encodes CASRIGQGDYEQYF.

The V and J genes are TRBV10-1 and TRBJ2-3, with 11 bases matching TRBD2. The CDR3 has 18 residues. V lost 0 bases, J lost 6 bases, and 11 bases stayed unmatched. Germline V gives CDR1 WNHNN, CDR2 SYGVQD (reference sequence). CDR3 amino acids: CASSESKGLAVFSDTQYF. The DNA for the CDR3 is TGCGCCAGCAGTGAGTCGAAGGGACTAGCGGTATTCTCGGATACGCAGTATTTT.

Many counts were recorded for this clonotype. V is TRBV25-1 and J is TRBJ2-7, with 7 bases matching TRBD1. CDR3 length: 13 amino acids. Looked up from germline, CDR1 is MGHDK and CDR2 is SYGVNS. With 6 bases clipped from V and 2 bases from J, the junction kept 4 bases outside the gene matches. The CDR3 loop is CASRSGTAYEQYF. As DNA, the CDR3 is TGTGCCAGCAGATCCGGGACAGCCTACGAGCAGTACTTC.

The sample holds one count of this clonotype. A read error is possible here, since a much larger clone lies one base away. The chain uses TRBV15 and TRBJ2-1, with a weak D call TRBD1 (5 bases). Germline CDR1 LNHNV, CDR2 YYDKDF (reference sequence). The CDR3 has 11 amino acids. Here the CDR3 reads CAISLGHEQFF. The CDR3 DNA is TGTGCCATCAGCCTGGGGCATGAGCAGTTCTTC.

V gene TRBV29-1 combines with J gene TRBJ2-5, with a tentative D call TRBD2 (6 bases). This CDR3 has 12 residues. V lost 3 bases and J 3 bases, leaving 8 bases between the germline ends. The V gene's germline CDR1 is SQVTM and CDR2 ANQGSEA. The CDR3 bases are TGCAGCGTTGAGTGGGGGGAAGAGACCCAGTACTTC. The encoded protein is CSVEWGEETQYF.

This clonotype was seen repeatedly, ten times or more. The chain is built from TRBV3-1 and TRBJ2-2; possibly TRBD2 for D (6 bases). The CDR3 runs to 14 residues. CDR1 and CDR2 from the germline V gene are LGHDT and YNNKEL (reference sequence). V was cut by 1 base and J by 7 bases, with 10 bases left in between. The CDR3 bases are TGTGCCAGCAGCCAAGTGCGGGGTGGCGGGGAGCTGTTTTTT. It translates to CASSQVRGGGELFF.

Only a few counts were recorded for this clonotype. This rearrangement joins TRBV14 to TRBJ2-7, with D uncertain. This CDR3 comprises 10 residues. Trimming pared 4 bases from V and 6 bases from J, leaving 4 bases between. The germline V gene encodes CDR1 SGHDN and CDR2 FVKESK. Here the CDR3 DNA reads TGTGCCAGCAGCCCCTGCGAGCAGTACGTC. Translated, it gives CASSPCEQYV.

The V gene is TRBV27, the J gene TRBJ2-5; TRBD2 is a possible D gene (7 bases). Trimming removed 6 bases from V and 4 bases from J, with 12 bases in between. This CDR3 is built from 13 residues. Germline assignment: CDR1 MNHEY and CDR2 SMNVEV (reference sequence). In DNA form, the CDR3 reads TGTGCCAGCAGATGGGGGGGCTCAGAGACCCAGTACTTC. Translating gives CASRWGGSETQYF.

This clonotype has more than one count but fewer than ten. The chain couples TRBV6-6 to TRBJ2-2, with D perhaps matching TRBD2 (5 bases). The CDR3 length is 13 residues. CDR1 MNHNY and CDR2 SVGAGI come from the germline V gene (reference sequence). V was cut by 7 bases and J by 7 bases, with 13 bases left in between. The CDR3 reads CASTLSRGGELFF. In nucleotides, the CDR3 is TGTGCCAGCACCCTCTCACGGGGCGGGGAGCTGTTTTTT.

This rearrangement joins TRBV6-5 to TRBJ2-1, with TRBD2 identical over 9 bases. With V trimmed by 2 bases and J by 5 bases, 4 bases remained unmatched. Germline V CDR1 and CDR2: MNHEY, SVGAGI. This CDR3 region has 15 residues. The CDR3 nucleotides are TGTGCCAGCAGTTACGGGCTAGCGGGGAACAATGAGCAGTTCTTC. This encodes CASSYGLAGNNEQFF.

This clonotype was counted a few times. This chain connects TRBV28 to TRBJ2-7; D may match TRBD1 or TRBD2 (5 bases each). Germline V gene data show CDR1 as MDHEN and CDR2 as SYDVKM. Trimming removed 4 bases at V and 3 bases at J, with 13 bases between. This CDR3 is 14 amino acids long. CDR3 bases: TGTGCCAGCAGTTCCACGGGACGGCTCTACGAGCAGTACTTC. This encodes CASSSTGRLYEQYF.

Within the sample, this clonotype is medium-sized (0.01 to 0.1%). The J gene is TRBJ2-1, the V gene TRBV5-1; 11 bases map to TRBD2. The V gene end was trimmed by 1 base and the J gene end by 0 bases; junction bases not matched to a gene: 3. Germline V CDR1 and CDR2: SGHRS, YFSETQ. CDR3 length: 17 residues. The CDR3 nucleotides are TGCGCCAGCAGCTTGACTAGCGGGGGTAGCTCCTACAATGAGCAGTTCTTC. This sequence encodes CASSLTSGGSSYNEQFF.

This clonotype appeared a few times. The chain links TRBV10-3 to TRBJ2-2; D is unresolved. The V gene's germline CDR1 is ENHRY and CDR2 SYGVKD. The CDR3 spans 12 residues. The germline V and J ends were trimmed by 10 bases and 2 bases, with 8 bases remaining between them. The CDR3 DNA follows: TGTGCCACTCAACTCAACACCGGGGAGCTGTTTTTT. The encoded protein is CATQLNTGELFF.

This clonotype was observed a handful of times. The chain recombines TRBV7-6 with TRBJ2-7, with D unclear. This CDR3 region has 14 residues. Trimming removed 2 bases from V and 5 bases from J, with 13 bases in between. Germline V gives CDR1 SGHVS, CDR2 FNYEAQ. For the CDR3, the DNA is TGTGCCAGCAGCTTACTCTCGTTTCGCGACGAGCAGTACTTC. Its translation: CASSLLSFRDEQYF. Complete variable domain (other parts from reference TRBV7-6 and TRBJ2-7): GAGVSQSPRYKVTKRGQDVALRCDPISGHVSLYWYRQALGQGPEFLTYFNYEAQQDKSGLPNDRFSAERPEGSISTLTIQRTEQRDSAMYRCASSLLSFRDEQYFGPGTRLTVT.

This clonotype was observed at least ten times. The genes are TRBV12-3 or TRBV12-4 and TRBJ2-1, with D possibly being TRBD2 (5 bases). The CDR3 length is 13 residues. The V gene lost 3 bases and the J gene lost 9 bases, with 12 bases spanning the gap. This chain's CDR3 is CASSFPPRGEQFF. CDR3 sequence (DNA): TGTGCCAGCAGTTTCCCTCCCCGGGGTGAGCAGTTCTTC.

This clonotype was detected many times. This rearrangement joins TRBV7-8 to TRBJ2-2; D perhaps matches TRBD2 (5 bases). The CDR3 contains 16 residues. Deletions cut 2 bases from V and 5 bases from J, with 15 bases between. Germline lookup yields CDR1 SGHVS and CDR2 FQNEAQ. The CDR3 coding sequence is TGTGCCAGCAGCTTACTCGTTGCGGGCCGAACCGGGGAGCTGTTTTTT. Its translation is CASSLLVAGRTGELFF.

This clonotype was seen only a few times. The rearrangement links TRBV7-9 to TRBJ2-7; D remains unclear. The V gene's germline CDR1 is SEHNR and CDR2 FQNEAQ (reference sequence). This CDR3 spans 14 amino acids. V gave up 11 bases and J gave up 3 bases, with 20 bases separating them. CDR3 DNA sequence: TGTGCCTCCGTCCCCCCCGGGCTCCACTACGAGCAGTACTTC. Residues: CASVPPGLHYEQYF.

The chain is built from TRBV7-9 and TRBJ2-7; D gene unclear. V gave up 3 bases and J gave up 1 base, with 13 bases separating them. CDR1 is SEHNR and CDR2 is FQNEAQ in the germline V gene (reference sequence). The CDR3 loop spans 15 amino acids. The CDR3 region is CASSLRLGRSYEQYF. The CDR3 bases are TGTGCCAGCAGCTTGCGCCTAGGGCGGTCCTACGAGCAGTACTTC. Full variable domain (rest looked up from reference TRBV7-9 and TRBJ2-7): DTGVSQNPRHKITKRGQNVTFRCDPISEHNRLYWYRQTLGQGPEFLTYFQNEAQLEKSRLLSDRFSAERPKGSFSTLEIQRTEQGDSAMYLCASSLRLGRSYEQYFGPGTRLTVT.

J is TRBJ2-2 and V is TRBV27; D gene uncertain. The CDR3 runs 16 residues. V was cut by 7 bases and J by 5 bases, with 20 bases left in between. Per germline, CDR1 MNHEY and CDR2 SMNVEV (reference sequence). CDR3 sequence (DNA): TGTGCCAGCAACCTCGGTCTACCGACCGGGACCGGGGAGCTGTTTTTT. Translation: CASNLGLPTGTGELFF.

The chain is built from TRBV12-3 or TRBV12-4 and TRBJ2-5; a weak D match, TRBD1 (5 bases). V dropped 7 bases and J dropped 7 bases, with 16 bases sitting between them. The CDR3 extends over 13 amino acids. In nucleotides, the CDR3 is TGTGCCAGCACCTGGGGCGAAATGGGGACCCAGTACTTC. This gives the protein CASTWGEMGTQYF.

V and J are TRBV11-2 and TRBJ2-5, with a weak D call TRBD1 (6 bases). The CDR3 has 15 residues. V was clipped by 0 bases and J by 5 bases, with 13 bases between them. The germline V gene encodes CDR1 SGHAT and CDR2 FQNNGV. CDR3: CASSLEATGWETQYF. The CDR3 nucleotides read TGTGCCAGCAGCTTAGAAGCGACAGGTTGGGAGACCCAGTACTTC. Filled out from reference TRBV11-2 and TRBJ2-5, the complete variable domain reads EAGVAQSPRYKIIEKRQSVAFWCNPISGHATLYWYQQILGQGPKLLIQFQNNGVVDDSQLPKDRFSAERLKGVDSTLKIQPAKLEDSAVYLCASSLEATGWETQYFGPGTRLLVL.

This clonotype showed up many times. The chain links TRBV29-1 to TRBJ2-1, with TRBD1 as a possible D gene (5 bases). CDR1 is SQVTM and CDR2 is ANQGSEA in the germline V gene. This CDR3 has 17 amino acids. Trimming shortened V by 7 bases and J by 7 bases, and 29 bases separated the two germline ends. The CDR3 DNA reads as TGCAGCGCCCGAACTGAATCGACAGCTTTCGCACGAAATGAGCAGTTCTTC. Amino acid sequence: CSARTESTAFARNEQFF.

This clonotype appeared many times. V and J are TRBV7-8 and TRBJ2-3; 11 bases fit TRBD2. Germline V CDR1 and CDR2: SGHVS, FQNEAQ. This CDR3 contains 16 residues. Germline trimming cut 5 bases from V and 5 bases from J; bases unmatched to any gene: 9. CDR3 sequence (DNA): TGTGCCAGCAGCCCCCTTAGCGGGGGGGCCAGAGATACGCAGTATTTT. Its translation: CASSPLSGGARDTQYF.

This clonotype has a handful of counts. The chain joins TRBV24-1 to TRBJ2-3; possibly TRBD1 for D (5 bases). The CDR3 has 17 residues. The V and J ends lost 4 bases and 2 bases respectively, with 18 bases between them. Germline V gene data show CDR1 as KGHDR and CDR2 as SFDVKD. The CDR3 DNA reads TGTGCCACCAGTGACCCCCGACAGTTTCCCCACACAGATACGCAGTATTTT. It codes for CATSDPRQFPHTDTQYF.

This clonotype was picked up a small number of times. The chain carries TRBV14 and TRBJ2-5; 12 nucleotides align to TRBD2. Germline-derived CDR1 and CDR2 are SGHDN and FVKESK. J was trimmed by 5 bases and V by 3 bases; bases with no gene match: 7. The CDR3 length is 16 residues. CDR3 nucleotides: TGTGCCAGCAGCCAGCTACTAGCGGGAGGATTGGAGACCCAGTACTTC. Protein product: CASSQLLAGGLETQYF.

This chain connects TRBV28 to TRBJ2-3, with TRBD2 matching over 7 bases. J gave up 3 bases and V 4 bases, and 4 bases lay outside the gene matches. Germline loops: CDR1 MDHEN, CDR2 SYDVKM. This CDR3 is 14 amino acids long. CDR3 sequence: CASSWTRETDTQYF. CDR3 bases: TGTGCCAGCAGTTGGACTAGAGAAACAGATACGCAGTATTTT.